Here is one T cell receptor (beta chain) with its context. TCRdb re-called the 5' RACE reads; one entry per CDR3 protein, DNA not given. The sample table sets out 350,000 to 400,000 distinct CDR3 sequences. Germline V lookup: CDR1 KGHDR, CDR2 SFDVKD. The CDR3 covers 13 residues. The data derive from a study of T cells expressing NK-cell markers. This receptor was identified in a woman in her 50s in good health. The chain joins TRBV24-1 to TRBJ2-2; without DNA, the TCRdb call of TRBD1 cannot be checked. Sequences were obtained from blood T cells: a sorted CD56 or NKG2C T cell subset, CD4+ or CD8+ T cells, or bulk PBMC T cells (not recorded which). CDR3 amino acids: CATERGLGGELFF.